The 14 T cell receptor beta chains reported below all come from one sample, sequenced in a study of post-analysis software for immune sequencing data. These receptors lack a known antigen. The library was made from cDNA and included unique molecular identifiers. Via MiXCR, TCRdb re-called the PCR reads, giving one row per CDR3 protein. The sample holds hundreds of thousands of distinct CDR3 sequences; more than 50% are singletons and the top ten take about 11%. Study-wide points: The study found TRBV5-6, TRBV5-1 and TRBV20-1 among 4 or 5 TRBV segments more frequent in patients than controls.

Input material: blood. The receptors were gathered from a girl aged 2 to 9 with multiple sclerosis.

This sequence joins TRBV20-1 and TRBJ1-5; D unclear. Trimming shortened V by 6 bases and J by 4 bases, and 16 bases separated the two germline ends. The CDR3 length is 14 residues. The germline CDR1 and CDR2 sequences are DFQATT and SNEGSKA (reference sequence). The CDR3 reads CSASAGPANQPQHF. CDR3 coding DNA: TGCAGTGCCTCGGCGGGCCCAGCTAATCAGCCCCAGCATTTT.

V is TRBV30 and J is TRBJ1-5, with 7 bases fitting TRBD1. The ends lost 1 base at V and 1 base at J; junction bases unmatched: 1. The CDR3 is 14 residues long. Germline CDR1 reads GTSNPN; CDR2 reads SVGIG (reference sequence). CDR3 bases: TGTGCCTGGAGTGCGGGACAGAGCAATCAGCCCCAGCATTTT. Translation: CAWSAGQSNQPQHF.

The gene calls are TRBV5-5 and TRBJ1-1; 9 nucleotides line up with TRBD1. Germline V gene sequence: CDR1 SGHKS, CDR2 YYEKEE (reference sequence). This CDR3 contains 18 residues. The trim removed 2 bases at V and 2 bases at J, leaving 13 bases unmatched. DNA of the CDR3: TGTGCCAGCAGCTTTACCCGGACAGGGGAGGGGATAAACACTGAAGCTTTCTTT. This translates into CASSFTRTGEGINTEAFF.

In DNA, the CDR3 is TGCAGTGCCAGAAACAGCGATGTGTCCTACGAGCAGTACTTC. It specifies CSARNSDVSYEQYF. The chain employs TRBV20-1 and TRBJ2-7; D is uncertain. Germline V gene sequence: CDR1 DFQATT, CDR2 SNEGSKA (reference sequence). Trimming removed 6 bases from V and 1 base from J, with 16 bases in between. This CDR3 spans 14 amino acids.

The J gene is TRBJ1-1, the V gene TRBV12-5, with 8 bases fitting TRBD1. The CDR3 contains 14 residues. Losses at the gene ends were 7 bases for V and 5 bases for J; bases not matched to a gene: 9. Germline V lookup: CDR1 LGHNT, CDR2 FRNRAP. The CDR3 spells CASAQWTGYTEAFF. CDR3 DNA: TGTGCTAGTGCCCAATGGACAGGGTATACTGAAGCTTTCTTT.

The V and J genes are TRBV20-1 and TRBJ2-1; TRBD2 matches at 13 bases. Per germline, CDR1 DFQATT and CDR2 SNEGSKA (reference sequence). With V trimmed by 3 bases and J by 4 bases, 9 bases remained unmatched. This CDR3 has 17 residues. CDR3 sequence reads: CSASWLTSGRSYNEQFF. Here the CDR3 DNA reads TGCAGTGCTAGTTGGCTGACTAGCGGGAGGAGTTACAATGAGCAGTTCTTC.

The chain employs TRBV11-2 and TRBJ2-7, with unresolved D. The CDR3 is made up of 14 amino acids. Trimming left V 5 bases short and J 4 bases short, with 15 bases between. Germline lookup yields CDR1 SGHAT and CDR2 FQNNGV. The CDR3 nucleotides read TGTGCCAGCAGCCTATTGACTGTACCTTACGAGCAGTACTTC. As protein: CASSLLTVPYEQYF.

This clonotype was seen more than once but under ten times. V and J are TRBV24-1 and TRBJ2-3, with unresolved D. The CDR3 contains 15 residues. Per germline, CDR1 KGHDR and CDR2 SFDVKD. V shed 3 bases and J shed 8 bases, with 17 bases lying between them. As DNA, the CDR3 is TGTGCCACCAGTGATCCCGGCGGAATCACGATTACGCAGTATTTT. This codes for CATSDPGGITITQYF.

The rearrangement uses TRBV25-1 and TRBJ1-6; D is possibly TRBD1 (5 bases). The germline V and J ends were trimmed by 0 bases and 10 bases, with 13 bases remaining between them. This CDR3 spans 15 amino acids. Germline V gene sequence: CDR1 MGHDK, CDR2 SYGVNS. CDR3 protein: CASSEYRGERSPLHF. CDR3 nucleotide sequence: TGTGCCAGCAGTGAATATAGGGGAGAGCGCTCACCCCTCCACTTT.

The chain uses TRBV9 and TRBJ2-3; D uncertain. The ends were cut back, 3 bases at V and 0 bases at J, with 8 bases in the middle. Looked up from germline, CDR1 is SGDLS and CDR2 is YYNGEE. The CDR3 has 14 amino acids. The chain's CDR3 is CASSALTSTDTQYF. The CDR3 DNA follows: TGTGCCAGCAGCGCCCTAACTAGCACAGATACGCAGTATTTT.

This clonotype was seen a few times. The chain recombines TRBV29-1 with TRBJ2-1; 9 bases match TRBD1. CDR1 and CDR2 (germline): SQVTM, ANQGSEA. The CDR3 covers 15 residues. The junction had 12 bases not matched to a gene; V was cut back by 7 bases and J by 5 bases. As DNA, the CDR3 is TGCAGCGCTGGGGTGGACAGGGGAACGAACAATGAGCAGTTCTTC. Protein sequence: CSAGVDRGTNNEQFF.

The chain carries TRBV27 and TRBJ2-3; D gene uncertain. Looked up from germline, CDR1 is MNHEY and CDR2 is SMNVEV (reference sequence). The CDR3 spans 18 residues. V was shortened by 2 bases and J by 3 bases, with 21 bases between the two germline ends. CDR3 residues: CASSLLRQGLPETDTQYF. The CDR3 DNA is TGTGCCAGCAGTTTACTGCGCCAAGGATTGCCTGAGACAGATACGCAGTATTTT.

The chain carries TRBV25-1 and TRBJ2-3; 7 bases fit TRBD1. Germline V CDR1 and CDR2: MGHDK, SYGVNS. J lost 3 bases, V lost 6 bases, and 9 bases had no gene match. The CDR3 runs 15 residues. The chain's CDR3 is CASRLTGKGTDTQYF. CDR3 nucleotides: TGTGCCAGCAGGCTGACAGGGAAAGGGACAGATACGCAGTATTTT.

This clonotype has a handful of counts. This chain joins TRBV15 and TRBJ2-1, with a possible D match to TRBD1 (6 bases). Trimming took off 9 bases at V and 8 bases at J, with 20 bases between the two ends. CDR3 size: 14 residues. Germline V CDR1 and CDR2: LNHNV, YYDKDF (reference sequence). The CDR3 sequence: CATTTGTRGHEQFF. The CDR3 nucleotides are TGTGCCACAACAACCGGGACACGGGGCCATGAGCAGTTCTTC. Based on the CDR3 plus reference TRBV15 and TRBJ2-1, the full variable domain is DAMVIQNPRYQVTQFGKPVTLSCSQTLNHNVMYWYQQKSSQAPKLLFHYYDKDFNNEADTPDNFQSRRPNTSFCFLDIRSPGLGDTAMYLCATTTGTRGHEQFFGPGTRLTVL.